The rows below give T cell receptor beta chains drawn from one sample of a study of cytomegalovirus exposure and HLA in healthy donors. Here immunoSEQ multiplex PCR was the method, and the copy in TCRdb shows in-frame clones only, minus some. There are 150,000 or so clones in the sample; 70% to 85% occur only once, and approximately 2% lies in the top ten. Sequenced: PBMCs. The source of these receptors is a woman aged 35 to 49 in good health and CMV-seronegative. Both conserved end residues are part of each CDR3. A D gene is named only where the DNA matches it firmly. Rows may omit the clone size; those that give it use once, few, many or a size class.

>TRBV28|-|-|TRBJ1-2
TGTGCCAGCAGTTTACCCGGCCGCGGGGGCGGAGGCTACACCTTC
CASSLPGRGGGGYTF
>TRBV2|-|-|TRBJ1-1
TGTGCCAGCAGAAAAACAGTGGGGGGCACTGAAGCTTTCTTT
CASRKTVGGTEAFF
>TRBV15|TRBD2|-|TRBJ2-5
TGTGCCACCAGCGTACCTAGCGGGTACCAAGAGACCCAGTACTTC
CATSVPSGYQETQYF
>TRBV10-2|-|-|TRBJ1-1
TGCGCCAGCAGTCTTTCAGGGGCGTATCTCGACACTGAAGCTTTCTTT
CASSLSGAYLDTEAFF
>TRBV11-3|-|-|TRBJ2-5
TGTGCCAGCAGCAGAGGGGGTCTGGAGCAGTACTTC
CASSRGGLEQYF
>TRBV7-9|-|-|TRBJ2-7
TGTGCCAGCTCGGACAGCTACGAGCAGTACTTC
CASSDSYEQYF
>TRBV7-2|-|-|TRBJ1-2
TGTGCCAGCAGCTTAGCGAAGGGAGTTTTGAATGGCTACACCTTC
CASSLAKGVLNGYTF
>TRBV5-1|TRBD1|-|TRBJ2-1
TGCGCCAGCAGCCCGGGGACAGGGGATCTACATGAGCAGTTCTTC
CASSPGTGDLHEQFF
>TRBV9|-|-|TRBJ2-6
TGTGCCAGCAGCGCCCATAGCTCTGGGGCCAACGTCCTGACTTTC
CASSAHSSGANVLTF
>TRBV6-1|-|few|TRBJ2-1
TGTGCCAGCAGTGCCTTGAACAGGGACAATGAGCAGTTCTTC
CASSALNRDNEQFF
>TRBV19|-|-|TRBJ2-3
TGTGCCAGTAGTTGGGGGGGCAGGACAGATACGCAGTATTTT
CASSWGGRTDTQYF
>TRBV10-1|TRBD1|-|TRBJ1-1
TGCGCCAGCAGTCGGGACAGGTACACTGAAGCTTTCTTT
CASSRDRYTEAFF
>TRBV28|-|-|TRBJ1-1
TGTGCCAGCAGATTACTCAGCACTGAAGCTTTCTTT
CASRLLSTEAFF